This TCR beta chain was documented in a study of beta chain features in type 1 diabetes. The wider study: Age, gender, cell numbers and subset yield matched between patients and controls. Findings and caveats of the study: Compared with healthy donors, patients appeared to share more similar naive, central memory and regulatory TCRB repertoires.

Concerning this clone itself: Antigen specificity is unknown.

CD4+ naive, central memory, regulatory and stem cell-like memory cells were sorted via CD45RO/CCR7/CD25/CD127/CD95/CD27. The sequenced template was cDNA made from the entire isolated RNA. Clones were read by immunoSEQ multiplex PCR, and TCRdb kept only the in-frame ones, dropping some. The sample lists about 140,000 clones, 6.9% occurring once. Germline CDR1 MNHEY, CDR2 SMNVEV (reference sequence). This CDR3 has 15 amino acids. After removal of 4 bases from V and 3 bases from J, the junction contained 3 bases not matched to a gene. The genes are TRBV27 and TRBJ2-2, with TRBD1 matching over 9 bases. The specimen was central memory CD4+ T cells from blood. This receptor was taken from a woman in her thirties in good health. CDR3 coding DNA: TGTGCCAGCAGTTCACAGGGGGCGGACACCGGGGAGCTGTTTTTT. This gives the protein CASSSQGADTGELFF.